These 24 T cell receptor beta chains came from one sample sequenced in a study of cytomegalovirus exposure and HLA in healthy donors. Measured with immunoSEQ multiplex PCR; TCRdb has only the in-frame clones, and not every one. The table includes approximately 49,000 clones, about 90% detected once. Sequencing was carried out using PBMCs. The receptors come from a man aged 18 to 30 in good health and CMV-seronegative.

The rearrangement uses TRBV10-1 and TRBJ2-1, with 7 bases that match TRBD1. Germline V gene sequence: CDR1 WNHNN, CDR2 SYGVQD (reference sequence). This CDR3 has 14 amino acids. Unmatched junction bases numbered 0, after V lost 3 bases and J lost 1 base. The CDR3 sequence: CASSEQGSYNEQFF. The CDR3 bases are TGCGCCAGCAGTGAACAGGGGTCCTACAATGAGCAGTTCTTC.

The chain is built from TRBV5-1 and TRBJ2-3, with 15 bases identical to TRBD2. The CDR3 consists of 17 residues. Germline lookup yields CDR1 SGHRS and CDR2 YFSETQ. V gave up 4 bases and J gave up 2 bases; unmatched junction bases: 5. CDR3 sequence: CASSRTSGRAPTDTQYF. CDR3 bases: TGCGCCAGCAGCAGGACTAGCGGGAGGGCCCCCACAGATACGCAGTATTTT. Full variable domain (outside the CDR3, taken from reference TRBV5-1 and TRBJ2-3): KAGVTQTPRYLIKTRGQQVTLSCSPISGHRSVSWYQQTPGQGLQFLFEYFSETQRNKGNFPGRFSGRQFSNSRSEMNVSTLELGDSALYLCASSRTSGRAPTDTQYFGPGTRLTVL.

The CDR3, as DNA: TGCGCCAGCAGCCTTAGCACAGATACGCAGTATTTT. Amino acid sequence: CASSLSTDTQYF. This chain links TRBV5-1 with TRBJ2-3, with D hard to call. The CDR3 covers 12 residues. The V end was cut by 4 bases, the J end by 0 bases, with 3 bases between. Looked up from germline, CDR1 is SGHRS and CDR2 is YFSETQ. Full variable domain (missing parts from reference TRBV5-1 and TRBJ2-3): KAGVTQTPRYLIKTRGQQVTLSCSPISGHRSVSWYQQTPGQGLQFLFEYFSETQRNKGNFPGRFSGRQFSNSRSEMNVSTLELGDSALYLCASSLSTDTQYFGPGTRLTVL.

J is TRBJ2-2 and V is TRBV11-2; D not resolved. V was trimmed by 3 bases and J by 5 bases, leaving 4 bases between them. This CDR3 comprises 12 residues. The germline V gene has CDR1 SGHAT and CDR2 FQNNGV. The CDR3 sequence is CASSFRTGELFF. CDR3 bases: TGTGCCAGCAGCTTCCGTACCGGGGAGCTGTTTTTT. Full variable domain (remainder filled in from reference TRBV11-2 and TRBJ2-2): EAGVAQSPRYKIIEKRQSVAFWCNPISGHATLYWYQQILGQGPKLLIQFQNNGVVDDSQLPKDRFSAERLKGVDSTLKIQPAKLEDSAVYLCASSFRTGELFFGEGSRLTVL.

The chain combines TRBV30 with TRBJ2-7; 11 bases map to TRBD2. Germline V gives CDR1 GTSNPN, CDR2 SVGIG (reference sequence). The CDR3 runs 13 residues. Trimming at V came to 4 bases and at J to 6 bases, leaving 5 bases not matched to a gene. This chain's CDR3 is CAWTHLAGGEQYF. The CDR3 DNA follows: TGTGCCTGGACACATCTAGCGGGAGGCGAGCAGTACTTC. Filled out from reference TRBV30 and TRBJ2-7, the complete variable domain reads SQTIHQWPATLVQPVGSPLSLECTVEGTSNPNLYWYRQAAGRGLQLLFYSVGIGQISSEVPQNLSASRPQDRQFILSSKKLLLSDSGFYLCAWTHLAGGEQYFGPGTRLTVT.

The chain has TRBV28 and TRBJ2-7; possible D gene TRBD2, 6 bases. This CDR3 has 17 amino acids. The V gene's germline CDR1 is MDHEN and CDR2 SYDVKM. Trimming stripped 2 bases from V and 1 base from J, with 18 bases between. CDR3 sequence (DNA): TGTGCCAGCAGTTTAGCCCTGCAGCCTAGCGTGTCCTACGAGCAGTACTTC. Residues: CASSLALQPSVSYEQYF.

This chain links TRBV19 with TRBJ2-6; possibly TRBD1 for D (5 bases). The CDR3 has 16 residues. The V end was cut by 2 bases, the J end by 0 bases, with 8 bases between. CDR1 is LNHDA and CDR2 is SQIVND in the germline V gene (reference sequence). DNA of the CDR3: TGTGCCAGTAGTATACCCAGGGACTCTGGGGCCAACGTCCTGACTTTC. Its translation is CASSIPRDSGANVLTF. Using reference TRBV19 and TRBJ2-6 for the parts outside the CDR3, the full variable domain is DGGITQSPKYLFRKEGQNVTLSCEQNLNHDAMYWYRQDPGQGLRLIYYSQIVNDFQKGDIAEGYSVSREKKESFPLTVTSAQKNPTAFYLCASSIPRDSGANVLTFGAGSRLTVL.

The gene calls are TRBV28 and TRBJ2-3; the D gene is possibly TRBD2 (6 bases). Germline V lookup: CDR1 MDHEN, CDR2 SYDVKM. Trimming took 5 bases from V and 5 from J, leaving 14 bases between them. CDR3 size: 14 residues. In DNA form, the CDR3 reads TGTGCCAGCAGTCTCCGATCGGGAGAAGATACGCAGTATTTT. It specifies CASSLRSGEDTQYF.

The rearrangement uses TRBV7-9 and TRBJ2-7; D uncertain. This CDR3 spans 12 amino acids. Deletions cut 5 bases from V and 0 bases from J, with 5 bases between. CDR1 and CDR2 (germline): SEHNR, FQNEAQ (reference sequence). This CDR3 reads CASSPNSYEQYF. Here the CDR3 DNA reads TGTGCCAGCAGCCCCAACTCCTACGAGCAGTACTTC.

V gene TRBV23-1 combines with J gene TRBJ1-2; no definite D call. TRBV23-1 is labeled an ORF, and its function is uncertain. V was pared by 0 bases and J by 3 bases, with 11 bases between. The CDR3 has 15 amino acids. The CDR3: CASSQSREVDYGYTF. Here the CDR3 DNA reads TGCGCCAGCAGTCAATCGAGGGAGGTTGACTATGGCTACACCTTC.

The V gene is TRBV14, the J gene TRBJ2-5; D possibly corresponds to TRBD2 (6 bases). The germline CDR1 and CDR2 sequences are SGHDN and FVKESK. V was cut by 3 bases and J by 3 bases, with 14 bases left in between. This CDR3 is built from 15 residues. The CDR3 region is CASSQSGVYEETQYF. The DNA of the CDR3 is TGTGCCAGCAGCCAGTCGGGGGTTTACGAAGAGACCCAGTACTTC.

This rearrangement joins TRBV27 to TRBJ2-7, with 9 bases identical to TRBD2. With V trimmed by 7 bases and J by 2 bases, 6 bases remained unmatched. CDR1 and CDR2 (germline): MNHEY, SMNVEV (reference sequence). This CDR3 spans 14 amino acids. The DNA of the CDR3 is TGTGCCAGCACCCAGACTAGCGGTCCCTACGAGCAGTACTTC. It specifies CASTQTSGPYEQYF.

The J gene is TRBJ2-2, the V gene TRBV6-5, with 11 nucleotides matching TRBD1. CDR3 length: 14 amino acids. The germline gives CDR1 MNHEY, CDR2 SVGAGI. J gave up 7 bases and V 6 bases, and 4 bases lay outside the gene matches. The DNA of the CDR3 is TGTGCCAGCAGCGGACAGGGGGCGGTCGGGGAGCTGTTTTTT. Residues: CASSGQGAVGELFF.

The chain joins TRBV6-4 to TRBJ2-6, with TRBD1 as a possible D gene (6 bases). Germline V gives CDR1 MRHNA, CDR2 SNTAGT. V was pared by 0 bases and J by 2 bases, with 8 bases between. This CDR3 has 16 amino acids. The CDR3 spells CASSDSGGTGANVLTF. CDR3 in DNA: TGTGCCAGCAGTGACTCAGGGGGAACTGGGGCCAACGTCCTGACTTTC.

V usage is TRBV27 and J usage is TRBJ1-2; a weak D match, TRBD1 (6 bases). V lost 5 bases, J lost 7 bases, and 14 bases lay in between. This CDR3 has 13 residues. The germline gives CDR1 MNHEY, CDR2 SMNVEV (reference sequence). CDR3 DNA sequence: TGTGCCAGCAGTCTAACAGGGTTTAGTGGCTACACCTTC. Its translation is CASSLTGFSGYTF.

V is TRBV5-1 and J is TRBJ2-7, with 9 positions matching TRBD2. The V gene's germline CDR1 is SGHRS and CDR2 YFSETQ. V lost 4 bases and J lost 4; bases outside the gene matches: 9. The CDR3 consists of 15 residues. CDR3 amino acids: CASSNRLAATYEQYF. In DNA form, the CDR3 reads TGCGCCAGCAGCAACAGACTAGCGGCGACTTACGAGCAGTACTTC. Full variable domain (outside the CDR3, taken from reference TRBV5-1 and TRBJ2-7): KAGVTQTPRYLIKTRGQQVTLSCSPISGHRSVSWYQQTPGQGLQFLFEYFSETQRNKGNFPGRFSGRQFSNSRSEMNVSTLELGDSALYLCASSNRLAATYEQYFGPGTRLTVT.

The gene calls are TRBV7-9 and TRBJ1-4; 9 nucleotides match TRBD1. Trimming took 5 bases from V and 5 from J; bases not matched to a gene: 3. CDR3 size: 14 residues. Germline assignment: CDR1 SEHNR and CDR2 FQNEAQ (reference sequence). CDR3 nucleotides: TGTGCCAGCAGCCTCGGGACAGGGAATGAAAAACTGTTTTTT. Encoded protein: CASSLGTGNEKLFF.

The CDR3 DNA sequence: TGTGCCAGCAGCGGAAAGCGGGAGCAGCCAGAGACCCAGTACTTC. As protein: CASSGKREQPETQYF. V gene TRBV11-3 combines with J gene TRBJ2-5; 8 positions match TRBD2. With V trimmed by 5 bases and J by 4 bases, 9 bases remained unmatched. The CDR3 runs to 15 residues. Germline assignment: CDR1 SGHNT and CDR2 YENEEA.

This clone was counted between two and nine times. The chain joins TRBV7-9 to TRBJ2-7; unclear D gene. V lost 5 bases and J 5 bases, leaving 7 bases between the germline ends. The CDR3 is made up of 11 amino acids. Germline loops: CDR1 SEHNR, CDR2 FQNEAQ (reference sequence). The CDR3 here is CASSPLDEQYF. The CDR3 coding sequence is TGTGCCAGCAGCCCCTTAGACGAGCAGTACTTC.

The rearrangement joins TRBV16 to TRBJ2-1; 12 bases fit TRBD2. The CDR3 has 18 residues. Germline V lookup: CDR1 KGHSY, CDR2 FQNENV. V dropped 2 bases and J dropped 0; count of bases not matched to a gene: 5. This CDR3 reads CASSQITSGRSSYNEQFF. CDR3 sequence (DNA): TGTGCCAGCAGCCAAATAACTAGCGGGAGGAGCTCCTACAATGAGCAGTTCTTC.

This chain uses TRBV4-1 with TRBJ2-3; 15 bases map to TRBD2. Germline loops: CDR1 MGHRA, CDR2 YSYEKL. The V gene end was trimmed by 5 bases and the J gene end by 3 bases; junction bases not matched to a gene: 6. This CDR3 is built from 17 residues. The CDR3 protein is CASSRGGLAGGTDTQYF. In DNA form, the CDR3 reads TGCGCCAGCAGCAGGGGGGGACTAGCGGGAGGAACAGATACGCAGTATTTT.

The chain joins TRBV9 to TRBJ1-3, with D perhaps matching TRBD1 (5 bases). The V end lost 4 bases, the J end lost 1 base, and 12 bases lay between the germline ends. This CDR3 is 15 amino acids long. Germline CDR1 reads SGDLS; CDR2 reads YYNGEE. Written as DNA, the CDR3 is TGTGCCAGCAGCCCCCAAAGGGGTTCTGGAAACACCATATATTTT. This codes for CASSPQRGSGNTIYF.

The chain employs TRBV30 and TRBJ2-1; TRBD2 matches 10 bases. Germline V gives CDR1 GTSNPN, CDR2 SVGIG (reference sequence). The CDR3 is 14 amino acids. The ends lost 3 bases at V and 7 bases at J; junction bases unmatched: 6. Written as DNA, the CDR3 is TGTGCCTGGAGCCGAGCGGGAGGGTGGAATGAGCAGTTCTTC. This gives the protein CAWSRAGGWNEQFF.

The chain employs TRBV7-3 and TRBJ1-3; D is undetermined. CDR1 SGHTA and CDR2 FQGTGA come from the germline V gene. V gave up 1 base and J gave up 1 base, with 11 bases separating them. There are 16 residues in the CDR3. The CDR3 loop is CASSLNTGVSGNTIYF. DNA for the CDR3: TGTGCCAGCAGCTTAAACACCGGGGTATCTGGAAACACCATATATTTT.